This T cell receptor beta chain was recorded in a study of vaccination effects on CD4 cells after COVID-19 (dated by TCRdb to between 2021 and 2023). Study-wide context: Each participant got two doses of an mRNA SARS-CoV-2 vaccine, either BNT162b2 or mRNA-1273. The study compared SARS-CoV-2 spike-specific CD4+ TCR repertoires before and after mRNA vaccination in COVID-19 convalescent patients and infection-naive vaccine recipients. The full study included around ten COVID-19 convalescent patients and several SARS-CoV-2-naive healthy vaccine recipients. The Oncomine TCR Beta short-read assay on an Illumina iSeq 100 was used to sequence cultures from other donors in the study. What the research found in general, with its limitations: In healthy vaccine recipients, vaccine-induced clones were almost all SARS-CoV-2 mono-reactive, with only 1 of 255 being cross-reactive with common cold coronaviruses. Clones induced by infection and clones induced by vaccination both contracted markedly at late timepoints after vaccination, which fits with T cell responses waning over time. Only a small number of convalescent patients were included, and no early post-infection timepoints were available, which limited the study.

Library method: the immunoSEQ multiplex PCR assay. DNA from the CD4+ T cells that had been cultured and isolated underwent TCR beta CDR3 sequencing. The authors' analysis ran thus. Non-productive TCR sequences were removed and reads were trimmed to the CDR3 region, keeping CDR3s of at least 7 amino acids. The MANAFEST web app was used to identify antigen-specific clonotypes by comparing expansion in peptide wells with expansion in reference cultures. Positive clones required FDR<0.05 expansion versus reference and all other wells, odds ratio above 5, and frequency above 0.1% in two replicate wells. Cross-reactive clonotypes were defined as significantly expanded in SARS-CoV-2 spike wells and in at least one common cold coronavirus spike condition. CDR3 similarity was assessed by Levenshtein distance using the stringdist R package, and unrooted trees were constructed with ape in R 3.6.1. The source is immuneACCESS, and TCRdb retained only in-frame sequences with V and J called. Part of the clones is not carried over; for the studies checked, unresolved V genes explain less than half of this, and the remainder is unexplained. That table furnishes V, J and clone size, whereas the DNA furnished D and trimming. The sample contains about 24,000 clones, approximately 71% of them found a single time. The ten largest clonotypes hold around 13% of the sample.

Notes on this clone: The target of this receptor is not known. Per-base qualities were not stored, and no clone one base away is much larger. Other DNA sequences in the same sample also yield this CDR3.

Sequences MNHEY (CDR1) and SMNVEV (CDR2) are obtained from the germline V gene (reference sequence). Counted from cysteine to phenylalanine, this CDR3 has 12 amino acids. Of all the DNA, just the CDR3 is kept, 36 bases in frame from base 1. V is shortened by 5 bases, J by 0 bases, and the region joining them spans 3 bases. To identify antigen-specific CD4+ T cell clonotypes by their expansion, the ViraFEST assay first stimulated PBMC with viral peptide pools and then applied TCR sequencing. After 10 days of culture, CD4+ T cells were isolated with the EasySep CD4+ T cell isolation kit. Negative nucleocapsid antibody results before and after vaccination confirmed that the healthy vaccine recipients had no prior SARS-CoV-2 infection. Each well held more than 1.5 million PBMC cultured in IMDM containing roughly 5.1% human AB serum, 8 to 10 IU/ml IL-2 and gentamicin, along with around 11 ug/ml peptides. On days 3 and 7, half of the culture medium was replaced with fresh IL-2-containing medium. Unless otherwise noted, each peptide stimulation condition was cultured in triplicate wells. PBMC were separated from whole blood using Ficoll-Paque Plus gradient centrifugation and were then either cryopreserved at -140C or used fresh. Overlapping peptide pools spanned the spike proteins of SARS-CoV-2 and the common cold coronaviruses HCoV-NL63, HCoV-OC43 and HCoV-229E. Genomic DNA was extracted from cultured CD4+ T cells with the QIAamp micro DNA kit.

The sequence is built from TRBV27 and TRBJ2-3; the D segment cannot be called with confidence. The specimen was CD4+ T cells from PBMCs cultured with HCoV-OC43 spike peptides, collected before COVID-19 vaccination. What the cell subset or site label conveys for this sample: HCoV-OC43 spike overlapping peptide pool stimulation. This TCR derives from a human donor who received a COVID-19 vaccine. The CDR3 in this case is CASSQSTDTQYF. The DNA sequence is given as TGTGCCAGCAGTCAGAGCACAGATACGCAGTATTTT.